This T cell receptor (beta chain) was identified during a study of T cells in Graves' hyperthyroidism and ophthalmopathy. This clonotype came up many times. TCR beta CDR3 region amplification was performed from RNA transcripts. With the HTBI primer set, the TCR CDR3 went through a first round of RT-PCR. TCRdb fed the multiplex PCR reads into MiXCR, producing one record per CDR3 protein. The sample includes tens of thousands of distinct CDR3 sequences, around half of them seen just once. Germline loops: CDR1 MGHRA, CDR2 YSYEKL. The CDR3 contains 13 residues. V was pared by 1 base and J by 7 bases, with 10 bases between.

This chain uses TRBV4-1 with TRBJ2-5; no clear D gene. Material: blood. The TCR originated in a woman between 45 and 60 years old with Graves' hyperthyroidism that later progressed to Graves' ophthalmopathy. CDR3 in DNA: TGCGCCAGCAGCCAAGGACACACTGGGACCCAGTACTTC. As protein: CASSQGHTGTQYF.